This T cell receptor (beta chain) appears in the sequencing data of a study of PD-1 blockade in classical Hodgkin lymphoma. The CDR3 has 14 amino acids. Per germline, CDR1 MRHNA and CDR2 SNTAGT. V was shortened by 7 bases and J by 3 bases, with 16 bases between the two germline ends. All patients relapsed after autologous stem cell transplantation, and brentuximab vedotin exposure varied. With regard to this clone: Its specificity is not known.

Sequencing used immunoSEQ multiplex PCR; TCRdb keeps in-frame clones, though not all of them. The sample lists approximately 150,000 clones; less than 80% were seen once. Study-level results: In newly diagnosed patients, baseline TCR diversity was reportedly below that of healthy donors. Baseline diversity in complete responders resembled that of newly diagnosed patients. With CD4+ cells, TCR diversity rose significantly by C4D1, but not with CD8+ cells.

The sequence came from a human donor with classical Hodgkin lymphoma. The sample was peripheral blood mononuclear cells (PBMCs), taken before the second cycle of nivolumab. The gene calls are TRBV6-4 and TRBJ2-7; no definite D call. In DNA, the CDR3 is TGTGCCAGCAATAATCCGCCGGGTTTCTACGAGCAGTACTTC. Protein: CASNNPPGFYEQYF.